The TCR beta chain under discussion was sequenced for a study of CD8 T cell repertoires and HIV-1 epitope variants. This clone turned up a few times. Its antigen is not known. Assay: immunoSEQ multiplex PCR; the TCRdb copy retains only in-frame clones and omits some. This sample yields more than 4,000 clones, of which roughly 64% are seen a single time; 42% belongs to the top ten. This CDR3 comprises 15 residues. Germline V CDR1 and CDR2: SGHAT, FQNNGV. Germline trimming cut 1 base from V and 5 bases from J; bases unmatched to any gene: 7. The sample was cultured CD8+ T cells derived from PBMCs. This receptor was obtained from a male donor with HIV. This sequence joins TRBV11-2 and TRBJ2-7, with 8 bases fitting TRBD1. CDR3 sequence reads: CASSLADRAADEQYF. Here the CDR3 DNA reads TGTGCCAGCAGCTTAGCGGACAGGGCGGCCGACGAGCAGTACTTC.